This T cell receptor (beta chain) was captured by sequencing in a study of cytomegalovirus exposure and HLA in healthy donors. It was with 60 Vbeta and 13 Jbeta primers that the PCR ran. Sequenced by immunoSEQ multiplex PCR; TCRdb stores in-frame clones only, minus some. The top ten hold 2% to 2.5% of the sample, which has some 210,000 clones, about 77% seen once. The V gene's germline CDR1 is SQVTM and CDR2 ANQGSEA. CDR3 size: 14 residues. V was pared by 2 bases and J by 4 bases, with 6 bases of the junction left unmatched. The V gene is TRBV29-1, the J gene TRBJ1-2; 8 nucleotides align to TRBD1. This receptor was taken from a woman aged 25 to 39 in good health and CMV-seropositive. Source material: PBMCs. The CDR3 protein is CSVEYTGGSYGYTF. As DNA, the CDR3 is TGCAGCGTTGAATATACAGGGGGAAGCTATGGCTACACCTTC.